This paragraph reports one T cell receptor (beta chain). Its antigen remains unknown. These data are taken from a study of T cell responses to AZD1222 COVID-19 vaccine. Study findings and constraints: Baseline seropositives among AZD1222 recipients totaled only 6 or 7. The peak T cell response came first, and repertoires were sampled only after it. Females outnumbered males among donors, who were mostly white British; clonal diversity was possibly underestimated.

TCRdb's table, derived via immunoSEQ multiplex PCR, lists solely in-frame clones and lacks some. There are roughly 120,000 clones in the sample; 87% occur only once, and roughly 5.3% lies in the top ten. The V end lost 7 bases, the J end lost 3 bases, and 15 bases lay between the germline ends. The germline gives CDR1 MNHEY, CDR2 SVGAGI. The CDR3 consists of 14 residues. This chain links TRBV6-5 with TRBJ1-1; D is unresolved. This TCR derives from an adult in good health. The sequencing here drew on peripheral blood, taken on day 0 of AZD1222 vaccination. DNA for the CDR3: TGTGCCAGCAAGGGCCAATGGATGGACACTGAAGCTTTCTTT. As protein: CASKGQWMDTEAFF.